The T cell receptor (beta chain) under discussion was sequenced for a study of T cells in localized non-small cell lung cancer. Overall study findings and caveats: In adjacent lung appeared a median approximately 61 of the top 100 tumor clones. T cell clonality was highest in uninvolved adjacent lung, above tumor. Heterogeneity cannot be ruled out, as sequencing used one tumor region only. A denser population of T cells in blood accompanied longer overall survival.

This clone was counted a few times. Its matching antigen is unknown. Profiled with immunoSEQ multiplex PCR; TCRdb holds only in-frame clones, not every one. Of around 30,000 clones in the sample, under 95% were seen once. Sample: peripheral blood, taken before any cancer treatment. The sequence was collected from a woman between 35 and 75 years old with stage I lung adenocarcinoma.

The CDR3 coding sequence is TGTGCCAGCAGCTTAAGTGGTTTGTCAGGGAAGGGCGAGCAGTACTTC. It is translated as CASSLSGLSGKGEQYF. The chain combines TRBV7-6 with TRBJ2-7; D is perhaps TRBD1 (5 bases). Trimming removed 2 bases at V and 6 bases at J, with 20 bases between. The CDR3 length is 16 residues. Germline V gene data show CDR1 as SGHVS and CDR2 as FNYEAQ.